This TCR beta chain was identified during a study of blood T cell repertoires in COVID-19. Study as a whole: T cells, B-cell-depleted T cells, or PBMCs provided the cDNA or gDNA that served as material.

The germline CDR1 and CDR2 sequences are SGDLS and YYNGEE. Trimming removed 0 bases at V and 3 bases at J, with 9 bases between. The CDR3 length is 15 residues. This clone has just one count. Clones were sequenced by immunoSEQ multiplex PCR, and TCRdb holds only the in-frame ones, with some missing. The sample includes roughly 81,000 clones, roughly nine tenths of them seen just once. The TCR sequence derives from a woman in her 50s in a cohort sampled during active COVID-19. The chain employs TRBV9 and TRBJ1-4, with D possibly being TRBD1 (5 bases). The specimen sequenced was peripheral blood. The CDR3 protein is CASSVGGVANEKLFF. CDR3 DNA sequence: TGTGCCAGCAGCGTAGGGGGGGTGGCTAATGAAAAACTGTTTTTT. The variable domain in full, with the rest retrieved from reference TRBV9 and TRBJ1-4, is DSGVTQTPKHLITATGQRVTLRCSPRSGDLSVYWYQQSLDQGLQFLIQYYNGEERAKGNILERFSAQQFPDLHSELNLSSLELGDSALYFCASSVGGVANEKLFFGSGTQLSVL.